This TCR beta chain was identified during a study of monozygotic twins with cystic fibrosis. Study details: Library input was three micrograms of fragmented DNA, with approximately 15 PCR cycles.

Sequencing was performed with immunoSEQ multiplex PCR; in TCRdb, only in-frame clones are kept and a portion is missing. Of approximately 25,000 clones listed, under 95% are singletons. J lost 4 bases, V lost 0 bases, and 6 bases had no gene match. CDR3 length: 15 amino acids. The germline V gene has CDR1 SGDLS and CDR2 YYNGEE. Sequenced input: blood. The chain recombines TRBV9 with TRBJ2-7; 8 bases agree with TRBD2. The source is a girl aged 2 to 9 with cystic fibrosis. This chain's CDR3 is CASSVGEIAGYEQYF. The CDR3 DNA follows: TGTGCCAGCAGCGTAGGGGAAATAGCGGGGTACGAGCAGTACTTC.